This T cell receptor beta chain was sequenced during a study of blood T cell repertoires in COVID-19. The CDR3 runs 16 residues. Germline loops: CDR1 LGHDT, CDR2 YNNKEL (reference sequence). Trimming pared 3 bases from V and 0 bases from J, leaving 11 bases between. Here immunoSEQ multiplex PCR was the method, and the copy in TCRdb shows in-frame clones only, minus some. The sample lists a few hundred thousand clones; 81% were seen once. V and J are TRBV3-1 (or the pseudogene TRBV3-2) and TRBJ1-4; TRBD1 is a possible D gene (5 bases). The sample consisted of peripheral blood. The source of this sequence is a human donor with acute or convalescent COVID-19. The donor label of this sample is uncertain. CDR3 amino acids: CASSQGPHPTNEKLFF. The CDR3 DNA reads TGTGCCAGCAGCCAGGGGCCCCATCCAACTAATGAAAAACTGTTTTTT.